The 24 T cell receptor beta chains below come from one sample, sequenced in a study of cytomegalovirus exposure and HLA in healthy donors (dated by TCRdb to about 2017). The library was generated by the immunoSEQ multiplex PCR assay. Here the immuneACCESS table is served through TCRdb, limited to in-frame sequences with V and J called. Missing clones are a known gap in these copies; in checked studies unresolved V genes cover under half, and the rest lacks a known reason. The sample has 250,000 to 400,000 clones on record, 88% of them singletons. About 0.96% of the sample is in the top ten clones. The sample was PBMCs. These receptors all come from a man younger than 45 in good health and CMV-seronegative.

The chain has TRBV7-9 and TRBJ1-1; weak D call: TRBD1 (5 bases). The CDR3 runs 13 residues. V lost 1 base to trimming and J lost 10 bases, with 13 bases between them. The germline CDR1 and CDR2 sequences are SEHNR and FQNEAQ (reference sequence). The CDR3 sequence is CASSLGGGRGAFF. As DNA, the CDR3 is TGTGCCAGCAGCTTAGGGGGAGGGAGGGGAGCTTTCTTT.

The chain joins TRBV27 to TRBJ2-1; tentative D call: TRBD2 (6 bases). The CDR3 consists of 15 residues. CDR1 and CDR2 (germline): MNHEY, SMNVEV (reference sequence). V dropped 5 bases and J dropped 8 bases, with 19 bases sitting between them. The DNA for the CDR3 is TGTGCCAGCAGTCCCCCGAACGGAGGGTTCGATGAGCAGTTCTTC. Amino acids: CASSPPNGGFDEQFF.

This chain connects TRBV4-1 to TRBJ2-7; D gene uncertain. The CDR3 consists of 14 residues. V was trimmed by 0 bases and J by 4 bases, leaving 10 bases between them. Germline V gives CDR1 MGHRA, CDR2 YSYEKL. The DNA for the CDR3 is TGCGCCAGCAGCCAAGATCCCGGGTTTTACGAGCAGTACTTC. Translating gives CASSQDPGFYEQYF.

This chain joins TRBV6-1 and TRBJ1-1; 8 bases line up with TRBD1. CDR3 length equals 15 residues. With 3 bases clipped from V and 1 base from J, the junction kept 4 bases outside the gene matches. Germline V lookup: CDR1 MNHNS, CDR2 SASEGT. The CDR3 reads CASSDQGAWNTEAFF. The CDR3 DNA is TGTGCCAGCAGTGATCAGGGGGCTTGGAACACTGAAGCTTTCTTT.

The chain joins TRBV2 to TRBJ1-5; the match to TRBD1 covers 9 bases. The CDR3 has 15 amino acids. J was trimmed by 7 bases and V by 3 bases; bases with no gene match: 7. Germline lookup yields CDR1 SNHLY and CDR2 FYNNEI. The CDR3, as DNA: TGTGCCAGCAGTGAGGTCGACAGGGGGAAACAGCCCCAGCATTTT. Amino acid sequence: CASSEVDRGKQPQHF.

The rearrangement uses TRBV4-3 and TRBJ1-6; 7 bases are a match to TRBD1. The V segment lost 2 bases and the J segment 5 bases; nucleotides outside the gene matches: 6. The CDR3 covers 16 residues. Germline lookup yields CDR1 LGHNA and CDR2 YSLEER. The CDR3 DNA reads TGCGCCAGCAGCCAAATAACAGGGGCGGATAATTCACCCCTCCACTTT. It encodes CASSQITGADNSPLHF.

The chain uses TRBV7-9 and TRBJ2-7, with 7 bases matching TRBD2. The CDR3 loop spans 15 amino acids. Germline trimming cut 6 bases from V and 7 bases from J; bases unmatched to any gene: 15. The V gene's germline CDR1 is SEHNR and CDR2 FQNEAQ (reference sequence). CDR3 amino acids: CASSHGGMLIWEQYF. The DNA of the CDR3 is TGTGCCAGCAGTCACGGGGGGATGCTAATTTGGGAGCAGTACTTC.

The V gene is TRBV28, the J gene TRBJ2-7; a weak D match, TRBD2 (7 bases). Germline V gene sequence: CDR1 MDHEN, CDR2 SYDVKM. V lost 8 bases and J lost 2, with 13 bases in between. This CDR3 has 13 amino acids. The CDR3 DNA is TGTGCCAGCGGTAAGGGGGGGCCCTACGAGCAGTACTTC. This codes for CASGKGGPYEQYF. The full variable domain, rest sourced from reference TRBV28 and TRBJ2-7, is DVKVTQSSRYLVKRTGEKVFLECVQDMDHENMFWYRQDPGLGLRLIYFSYDVKMKEKGDIPEGYSVSREKKERFSLILESASTNQTSMYLCASGKGGPYEQYFGPGTRLTVT.

The CDR3 sequence: CSAEQRDSEAFF. CDR3 in DNA: TGCAGCGCGGAGCAAAGGGACAGTGAAGCTTTCTTT. The rearrangement links TRBV29-1 to TRBJ1-1; TRBD1 aligns across 7 bases. With 7 bases clipped from V and 7 bases from J, the junction kept 9 bases outside the gene matches. Germline-derived CDR1 and CDR2 are SQVTM and ANQGSEA. The CDR3 has 12 amino acids.

J is TRBJ1-2 and V is TRBV6-7; TRBD1 agrees at 9 bases. TRBV6-7 is an ORF, and what it does is uncertain. The CDR3 is made up of 12 amino acids. V gave up 9 bases and J gave up 5 bases; unmatched junction bases: 4. CDR3: CARGTGNYGYTF. CDR3 in DNA: TGTGCCAGAGGGACAGGGAATTATGGCTACACCTTC.

This chain links TRBV19 with TRBJ2-3; no definite D call. CDR1 is LNHDA, CDR2 SQIVND, per germline (reference sequence). Between the trimmed V and J ends, which lost 6 bases and 7 bases, there was a span of 20 bases. This CDR3 has 15 residues. The chain's CDR3 is CASSTPSEARNTQYF. The CDR3 coding sequence is TGTGCCAGTAGCACCCCCTCCGAAGCACGCAATACGCAGTATTTT.

This chain connects TRBV5-4 to TRBJ2-7, with 8 bases lining up with TRBD2. The CDR3 covers 15 residues. V lost 1 base, J lost 3 bases, and 6 bases stayed unmatched. Germline V gives CDR1 SGHNT, CDR2 YYREEE (reference sequence). CDR3 amino acids: CASSLNGGAFYEQYF. The CDR3 bases are TGTGCCAGCAGCTTGAACGGGGGGGCCTTCTACGAGCAGTACTTC.

This clone appeared once. The CDR3 DNA is TGTGCCAGCAGCTCTGGGCAGGGGCGGACTGAAGCTTTCTTT. Translation: CASSSGQGRTEAFF. The chain carries TRBV11-2 and TRBJ1-1; D perhaps matches TRBD1 (6 bases). This CDR3 has 14 amino acids. V lost 4 bases to trimming and J lost 5 bases, with 14 bases between them. Germline loops: CDR1 SGHAT, CDR2 FQNNGV. Full variable domain (outside the CDR3, taken from reference TRBV11-2 and TRBJ1-1): EAGVAQSPRYKIIEKRQSVAFWCNPISGHATLYWYQQILGQGPKLLIQFQNNGVVDDSQLPKDRFSAERLKGVDSTLKIQPAKLEDSAVYLCASSSGQGRTEAFFGQGTRLTVV.

The CDR3 reads CASSLSQGTLNYEQYF. The CDR3 coding sequence is TGTGCCAGCAGCTTGTCCCAGGGGACCCTCAACTACGAGCAGTACTTC. This chain connects TRBV5-6 to TRBJ2-7; TRBD1 is a possible D gene (6 bases). Trimming removed 1 base from V and 3 bases from J, with 17 bases in between. CDR1 SGHDT and CDR2 YYEEEE come from the germline V gene. The CDR3 contains 16 residues.

The gene calls are TRBV6-6 and TRBJ1-2; 11 bases are a match to TRBD1. Germline CDR1 and CDR2: MNHNY and SVGAGI (reference sequence). This CDR3 is 15 amino acids long. V dropped 6 bases and J dropped 4; count of bases not matched to a gene: 7. DNA for the CDR3: TGTGCCAGCAGGCCAAGGACAGGGGGCGTCTATGGCTACACCTTC. It translates to CASRPRTGGVYGYTF.

V and J are TRBV6-6 and TRBJ1-2; D is undetermined. The V end was cut by 7 bases, the J end by 5 bases, with 11 bases between. The CDR3 length is 12 residues. Germline CDR1 reads MNHNY; CDR2 reads SVGAGI (reference sequence). The CDR3 sequence: CASTPRGYGYTF. For the CDR3, the DNA is TGTGCCAGCACACCCCGAGGTTATGGCTACACCTTC.

This clone appeared a few times. This chain links TRBV19 with TRBJ1-1; 7 bases map to TRBD1. Germline V gene sequence: CDR1 LNHDA, CDR2 SQIVND (reference sequence). V lost 3 bases, J lost 1 base, and 2 bases stayed unmatched. This CDR3 is 14 amino acids long. CDR3 protein: CASSIRDRNTEAFF. In nucleotides, the CDR3 is TGTGCCAGTAGTATCCGGGACAGGAACACTGAAGCTTTCTTT.

CDR3 sequence (DNA): TGTGCCAGTAGTCCTGGGGCAGGGGACTCCTACGAGCAGTACTTC. Residues: CASSPGAGDSYEQYF. The J gene is TRBJ2-7, the V gene TRBV19, with D possibly being TRBD1 (6 bases). The V end was cut by 5 bases, the J end by 0 bases, with 14 bases between. CDR1 is LNHDA, CDR2 SQIVND, per germline (reference sequence). This CDR3 is 15 amino acids long.

The chain has TRBV13 and TRBJ1-1; 9 bases agree with TRBD1. The trim removed 0 bases at V and 11 bases at J, leaving 4 bases unmatched. There are 13 residues in the CDR3. The germline V gene encodes CDR1 PRHDT and CDR2 FYEKMQ (reference sequence). Here the CDR3 reads CASSLGQGAWAFF. The CDR3 coding sequence is TGTGCCAGCAGCTTAGGACAGGGGGCTTGGGCTTTCTTT. Variable domain in full (rest from reference TRBV13 and TRBJ1-1): AAGVIQSPRHLIKEKRETATLKCYPIPRHDTVYWYQQGPGQDPQFLISFYEKMQSDKGSIPDRFSAQQFSDYHSELNMSSLELGDSALYFCASSLGQGAWAFFGQGTRLTVV.

V usage is TRBV6-6 and J usage is TRBJ2-7, with 7 bases lining up with TRBD1. CDR1 is MNHNY and CDR2 is SVGAGI in the germline V gene (reference sequence). V lost 5 bases, J lost 3 bases, and 4 bases stayed unmatched. CDR3 length equals 13 residues. CDR3: CASSTGQNYEQYF. CDR3 DNA: TGTGCCAGCAGTACGGGACAGAACTACGAGCAGTACTTC.

The V and J genes are TRBV27 and TRBJ2-7; TRBD1 might be the D (6 bases). Germline V gene data show CDR1 as MNHEY and CDR2 as SMNVEV (reference sequence). CDR3 length: 14 residues. Trimming removed 3 bases from V and 3 bases from J, with 12 bases in between. The DNA of the CDR3 is TGTGCCAGCAGTTTCGGCCAGGGGATCTACGAGCAGTACTTC. Its translation is CASSFGQGIYEQYF.

The rearrangement joins TRBV5-1 to TRBJ2-3, with 9 bases fitting TRBD1. CDR1 and CDR2 from the germline V gene are SGHRS and YFSETQ. CDR3 length: 15 amino acids. V lost 6 bases, J lost 2 bases, and 7 bases stayed unmatched. CDR3 sequence: CASTPGDRVTDTQYF. For the CDR3, the DNA is TGCGCCAGCACGCCGGGGGACAGGGTCACAGATACGCAGTATTTT.

CDR3: CAWALLQGETQYF. The CDR3 DNA sequence: TGTGCCTGGGCCCTTCTCCAGGGCGAGACCCAGTACTTC. The chain carries TRBV30 and TRBJ2-5, with a tentative D call TRBD1 (5 bases). V lost 5 bases to trimming and J lost 5 bases, with 15 bases between them. The length of the CDR3 is 13 residues. CDR1 and CDR2 from the germline V gene are GTSNPN and SVGIG (reference sequence).

CDR3 sequence reads: CAIGWTGGNTEAFF. In DNA form, the CDR3 reads TGTGCCATCGGCTGGACAGGGGGAAACACTGAAGCTTTCTTT. The rearrangement uses TRBV10-3 and TRBJ1-1, with 10 bases aligning to TRBD1. Per germline, CDR1 ENHRY and CDR2 SYGVKD. CDR3 size: 14 residues. With V trimmed by 8 bases and J by 2 bases, 5 bases remained unmatched.